This T cell receptor beta chain was profiled in a study of blood T cell repertoires in COVID-19. Background on the study: T cells, B-cell-depleted T cells, or PBMCs provided the cDNA or gDNA that served as material.

Generated by immunoSEQ multiplex PCR, the TCRdb table keeps only in-frame clones and is missing some. The data contain roughly 260,000 clones, around 90% of them singletons. The CDR3 runs 16 residues. V was clipped by 2 bases and J by 7 bases; unmatched bases: 9. CDR1 SGHAT and CDR2 FQNNGV come from the germline V gene. Sequencing was done on a sample of peripheral blood. The chain is built from TRBV11-2 and TRBJ1-2, with TRBD1 matching 11 bases. The TCR originated in a woman between 40 and 55 years old with acute or convalescent COVID-19. CDR3 coding DNA: TGTGCCAGCAGCTTATCCCGGACAGGGGGCGCAGGTGGCTACACCTTC. Its protein product is CASSLSRTGGAGGYTF. The whole variable domain, remainder taken from reference TRBV11-2 and TRBJ1-2, is EAGVAQSPRYKIIEKRQSVAFWCNPISGHATLYWYQQILGQGPKLLIQFQNNGVVDDSQLPKDRFSAERLKGVDSTLKIQPAKLEDSAVYLCASSLSRTGGAGGYTFGSGTRLTVV.